These 20 T cell receptor beta chains were all obtained from the same sample, sequenced in a study of CD8+CD57+ T cells in acquired aplastic anemia. Using genomic DNA as the template, TCR beta VDJ and CDR3 profiling was carried out. TCRdb ran MiXCR on the reads and lists one entry per CDR3 protein. This table has about 200,000 distinct CDR3 sequences, 34% appearing once. Specimen: sorted CD4+, CD8+, or CD8+CD57+ T cells (not recorded which) from PBMCs. The receptors shown here come from a human donor in good health, serving as a control.

In its sample, this clonotype was seen many times. J is TRBJ1-1 and V is TRBV9; the D is unclear. Trimming pared 4 bases from V and 2 bases from J, leaving 9 bases between. The CDR3 totals 13 residues. The germline CDR1 and CDR2 sequences are SGDLS and YYNGEE. Here the CDR3 DNA reads TGTGCCAGCAGCCGCATGGGCAACACTGAAGCTTTCTTT. Its protein product is CASSRMGNTEAFF.

The rearrangement links TRBV7-9 to TRBJ1-1, with D unclear. V shed 6 bases and J shed 0 bases, with 5 bases lying between them. In germline, CDR1 is SEHNR, CDR2 FQNEAQ (reference sequence). This CDR3 is built from 12 residues. The CDR3 DNA reads TGTGCCAGCAGACAGTTGAACACTGAAGCTTTCTTT. This encodes CASRQLNTEAFF.

The sample holds many counts of this clonotype. The chain uses TRBV20-1 and TRBJ1-4; TRBD1 aligns across 9 bases. The germline CDR1 and CDR2 sequences are DFQATT and SNEGSKA (reference sequence). V was pared by 0 bases and J by 6 bases, with 5 bases of the junction left unmatched. The CDR3 is 15 residues long. The chain's CDR3 is CSARDRTGVYEKLFF. Here the CDR3 DNA reads TGCAGTGCTAGAGACCGGACAGGGGTGTATGAAAAACTGTTTTTT.

This clonotype was found a few times. Sequence at one end of the junction differs from germline and may be a read error. The chain couples TRBV9 to TRBJ1-1; unclear D gene. Germline V gives CDR1 SGDLS, CDR2 YYNGEE. The length of the CDR3 is 15 residues. The CDR3 DNA sequence: TGTGCCGGCAGCGTAATGTCGTGGACCGACACTGAAGCTTTCTTT. Translated: CAGSVMSWTDTEAFF.

This sequence joins TRBV29-1 and TRBJ2-5, with a weak D call TRBD2 (6 bases). The CDR3 runs 13 residues. Germline lookup yields CDR1 SQVTM and CDR2 ANQGSEA. Trimming took off 4 bases at V and 2 bases at J, with 11 bases between the two ends. CDR3 nucleotide sequence: TGCAGCGTTGTGATCGGGAGACAAGAGACCCAGTACTTC. Translation gives CSVVIGRQETQYF.

In regard to this clonotype: Possible read error: a much larger clone is one base away. The chain employs TRBV10-2 and TRBJ1-1; D perhaps matches TRBD1 (5 bases). Deletions cut 7 bases from V and 9 bases from J, with 15 bases between. Germline CDR1 reads WSHSY; CDR2 reads SAAADI. This CDR3 region has 12 residues. CDR3 loop: CASTGTRGQAFF. The DNA of the CDR3 is TGCGCCAGCACCGGGACTCGGGGCCAAGCTTTCTTT.

This clonotype was seen many times. The V call is TRBV10-3, the J call TRBJ1-6; D is uncertain. This CDR3 is built from 15 residues. The germline V gene has CDR1 ENHRY and CDR2 SYGVKD. Trimming left V 7 bases short and J 9 bases short, with 19 bases between. The CDR3 bases are TGTGCCATCAAGGCCAGCCCTTCGGCCGGTTCACCCCTCCACTTT. Translating it yields CAIKASPSAGSPLHF.

This clonotype was recorded a few times. The genes are TRBV4-3 and TRBJ1-1; tentative D call: TRBD1 (5 bases). CDR3 length: 16 residues. V was trimmed by 5 bases and J by 1 base, leaving 17 bases between them. Germline V gives CDR1 LGHNA, CDR2 YSLEER. In DNA form, the CDR3 reads TGCGCCAGCAGCTACTTCGGAGACAGTCCGAACACTGAAGCTTTCTTT. The encoded protein is CASSYFGDSPNTEAFF.

Concerning this clonotype itself: One base away lies a much larger clone, so this may be a sequencing read error. The CDR3 carries no conserved terminal phenylalanine or tryptophan, so it likely arises from a read error. The chain links TRBV20-1 to TRBJ1-1; the D gene is possibly TRBD1 (5 bases). The V gene lost 5 bases and the J gene lost 10 bases, with 23 bases spanning the gap. CDR1 is DFQATT, CDR2 SNEGSKA, per germline (reference sequence). CDR3 size: 14 residues. DNA of the CDR3: TGCAGTGCTTACCCACGCGATAAACAGGTCCTAGCTTTCCTT. As protein: CSAYPRDKQVLAFL.

This clonotype showed up many times. V is TRBV20-1 and J is TRBJ2-7; no reliable D call. V was shortened by 0 bases and J by 2 bases, with 8 bases between the two germline ends. The CDR3 runs 13 residues. Per the germline V gene, CDR1 is DFQATT and CDR2 is SNEGSKA (reference sequence). The CDR3 reads CSARDPSTYEQYF. DNA for the CDR3: TGCAGTGCTAGAGATCCAAGTACCTACGAGCAGTACTTC.

This chain uses TRBV20-1 with TRBJ1-2; D is perhaps TRBD1 (5 bases). V was clipped by 0 bases and J by 0 bases, with 8 bases between them. From germline, CDR1 is DFQATT and CDR2 SNEGSKA (reference sequence). This CDR3 is 14 amino acids long. The CDR3 region is CSARETGSNYGYTF. In DNA form, the CDR3 reads TGCAGTGCTAGAGAAACAGGATCTAACTATGGCTACACCTTC.

The chain combines TRBV2 with TRBJ2-1; tentatively, D is TRBD1 (5 bases). The CDR3 is 12 residues long. V was trimmed by 4 bases and J by 13 bases, leaving 14 bases between them. Per the germline V gene, CDR1 is SNHLY and CDR2 is FYNNEI. The chain's CDR3 is CASSGTLLDQFF. The CDR3 DNA is TGTGCCAGCAGTGGGACACTCCTTGACCAGTTCTTC. Variable domain in full (rest from reference TRBV2 and TRBJ2-1): EPEVTQTPSHQVTQMGQEVILRCVPISNHLYFYWYRQILGQKVEFLVSFYNNEISEKSEIFDDQFSVERPDGSNFTLKIRSTKLEDSAMYFCASSGTLLDQFFGPGTRLTVL.

In DNA form, the CDR3 reads TGTGCCAGCAGCTTGGGGAAAGCTAACTATGGCTACACCTTC. This translates into CASSLGKANYGYTF. The chain has TRBV5-4 and TRBJ1-2, with unresolved D. V lost 0 bases to trimming and J lost 0 bases, with 6 bases between them. The CDR3 is 14 residues long. The V gene's germline CDR1 is SGHNT and CDR2 YYREEE (reference sequence).

Ten or more counts support this clonotype. V and J are TRBV6-1 and TRBJ2-7; D possibly corresponds to TRBD1 (6 bases). The V end lost 6 bases, the J end lost 2 bases, and 11 bases lay between the germline ends. CDR1 MNHNS and CDR2 SASEGT come from the germline V gene. This CDR3 has 13 residues. As DNA, the CDR3 is TGTGCCAGCAGCCGGACAGACACCTACGAGCAGTACTTC. This codes for CASSRTDTYEQYF.

V gene TRBV10-3 combines with J gene TRBJ1-1; 9 nucleotides align to TRBD1. The V and J ends lost 3 bases and 5 bases, in that order; junction bases with no gene match: 7. The CDR3 extends over 15 amino acids. Germline CDR1 reads ENHRY; CDR2 reads SYGVKD. The CDR3 DNA is TGTGCCATCAGTGAACAGGGACAGGGAAGAACTGAAGCTTTCTTT. Protein sequence: CAISEQGQGRTEAFF.

A note on this clonotype: A single base separates this from a much larger clone, so it may be a read error. As DNA, the CDR3 is TGTGCCAGCAGCTTTAATAGGGGCAATGAGCAGTTCTTC. Its translation is CASSFNRGNEQFF. The V call is TRBV7-3, the J call TRBJ2-1; tentative D call: TRBD1 (5 bases). Trimming took off 3 bases at V and 6 bases at J, with 9 bases between the two ends. CDR1 is SGHTA and CDR2 is FQGTGA in the germline V gene. The CDR3 loop spans 13 amino acids. Full variable domain (rest looked up from reference TRBV7-3 and TRBJ2-1): GAGVSQTPSNKVTEKGKYVELRCDPISGHTALYWYRQSLGQGPEFLIYFQGTGAADDSGLPNDRFFAVRPEGSVSTLKIQRTERGDSAVYLCASSFNRGNEQFFGPGTRLTVL.

Many counts were recorded for this clonotype. The CDR3 sequence is CASSPFRLREGYTF. DNA for the CDR3: TGTGCCAGCAGCCCTTTTAGGCTTAGGGAAGGCTACACCTTC. The chain has TRBV6-1 and TRBJ1-2; D is unclear. Germline assignment: CDR1 MNHNS and CDR2 SASEGT. CDR3 size: 14 residues. Trimming stripped 6 bases from V and 8 bases from J, with 19 bases between.

This clonotype was picked up many times. The genes are TRBV9 and TRBJ2-3; tentatively, D is TRBD2 (5 bases). Germline CDR1 is SGDLS and CDR2 is YYNGEE. Trimming pared 0 bases from V and 7 bases from J, leaving 15 bases between. CDR3 length: 15 residues. CDR3 sequence (DNA): TGTGCCAGCAGCGTAGGTTTCGCGGGTGGGAATACGCAGTATTTT. Its protein is CASSVGFAGGNTQYF. Complete variable domain (other parts from reference TRBV9 and TRBJ2-3): DSGVTQTPKHLITATGQRVTLRCSPRSGDLSVYWYQQSLDQGLQFLIQYYNGEERAKGNILERFSAQQFPDLHSELNLSSLELGDSALYFCASSVGFAGGNTQYFGPGTRLTVL.

The V and J genes are TRBV7-2 and TRBJ2-3; no reliable D call. The CDR3 length is 12 residues. CDR1 and CDR2 (germline): SGHTA, FQGNSA. Trimming left V 5 bases short and J 7 bases short, with 10 bases between. The CDR3 is CASSPPNNTQYF. The CDR3 DNA follows: TGTGCCAGCAGCCCCCCCAACAATACGCAGTATTTT.

This clonotype was observed once. The chain is built from TRBV7-2 and TRBJ1-5; D is unresolved. V lost 5 bases to trimming and J lost 7 bases, with 12 bases between them. The CDR3 has 13 residues. The germline gives CDR1 SGHTA, CDR2 FQGNSA. In DNA, the CDR3 is TGTGCCAGCAGCGCCATGGTGGGGCAGCCCCAGCATTTT. It translates to CASSAMVGQPQHF.